The sequence of this TCR beta chain was determined in a study of tumor-infiltrating lymphocytes in oesophageal squamous cell carcinoma. TCRdb redid the calling of the PCR reads with MiXCR, one entry per CDR3 protein. Among some 16,000 distinct CDR3 sequences listed, less than 50% were seen once. Germline values: CDR1 MDHEN, CDR2 SYDVKM. This CDR3 has 15 amino acids. Input material: normal esophageal tissue next to the tumor. The V gene is TRBV28, the J gene TRBJ2-5, with 7 bases aligning to TRBD1. The J call may be mistaken, given a closer DNA end match to TRBJ1-2. The source of this sequence is a female donor with esophageal squamous cell carcinoma. The CDR3, as DNA: TGTGCCAGCAGTGCTCAGGGGGGGCATAACTATGGCTACACCTTC. The encoded protein is CASSAQGGHNYGYTF.